The following is a TCR beta chain sequence with its context. Its antigen remains unidentified. This sample is part of a study of cytomegalovirus exposure and HLA in healthy donors. Whole-study findings and limits: Accurate prediction of most subjects' HLA-A and HLA-B alleles from TCR beta sequences was reported. The study found most TCR sequences rare, yet found some public TCRs in many donors. Analysis was performed later, and it showed HLA-associated TCR beta chains to be more clonally expanded than equally common others. Among TCR beta chains, those listed as cytomegalovirus-associated numbered around 160.

Use of 60 Vbeta and 13 Jbeta primers characterized the PCR. Clones were read by immunoSEQ multiplex PCR, and TCRdb kept only the in-frame ones, dropping some. This table holds about 130,000 clones. This CDR3 has 14 amino acids. Trimming took 5 bases from V and 7 from J, leaving 15 bases between them. Germline loops: CDR1 SGHVS, CDR2 FQNEAQ. The sample consisted of PBMCs. The origin of this receptor is a man younger than 40 in good health and CMV-seronegative. The chain carries TRBV7-8 and TRBJ2-1, with D possibly TRBD2 on 6 matching bases. CDR3 bases: TGTGCCAGCAGCGGAAACGGGAGACTAAATGAGCAGTTCTTC. Its protein is CASSGNGRLNEQFF.